These T cell receptor beta chains were read from a single sample in a study of vaccination and CD4 T cells after COVID-19. TCRdb used MiXCR to reprocess the PCR reads, holding one entry per CDR3 protein. The table has thousands of distinct CDR3 sequences, 28% seen once. Antigens of these TCRs are unknown. Sequenced sample: CD4+ T cells from blood, cultured in vitro. The source is a human donor in good health. Both conserved end residues are part of each CDR3. D genes are given only for firm matches. Clone size, where shown, is once, few, many, or a class for clones that have expanded.

V	J	D	size	DNA	CDR3
TRBV7-3	TRBJ2-5	NA	NA	TGTGCCAGCAGCGTAAGAGGGCAAGAGACCCAGTACTTC	CASSVRGQETQYF
TRBV27	TRBJ1-5	TRBD1	few	TGTGCCAGCAGACAGGGGCTGGGGGGTGAGCCCCAGCATTTT	CASRQGLGGEPQHF
TRBV7-8	TRBJ1-2	TRBD1	medium-sized	TGTGCCAGCAGCTCGAGGGGGGACAGGGCTTTCTATGGCTACACCTTC	CASSSRGDRAFYGYTF
TRBV19	TRBJ2-2	NA	once	TGTGCCAGTAGCCAGAGGACGAGGACGAACACCGGGGAGCTGTTTTTT	CASSQRTRTNTGELFF
TRBV7-3	TRBJ2-3	TRBD2	NA	TGTGCCAGCAGCACCCGGACTAGCGGGAGTGCGGATACGCAGTATTTT	CASSTRTSGSADTQYF
TRBV15	TRBJ1-6	NA	medium-sized	TGTGCCACCAAGGCCGATGTCTCCTATAATTCACCCCTCCACTTT	CATKADVSYNSPLHF
TRBV28	TRBJ2-5	TRBD2	NA	TGTGCCAGCTTCGGGGGGGCGTGGGGCGGGGAGACCCAGTACTTC	CASFGGAWGGETQYF
TRBV5-4	TRBJ2-1	NA	NA	TGTGCCAGCAGCTTGGACAAGAACTCCTACAATGAGCAGTTCTTC	CASSLDKNSYNEQFF
TRBV5-6	TRBJ1-5	NA	NA	TGTGCCAGCAGCTTGGGTTGGTATAGCAATCAGCCCCAGCATTTT	CASSLGWYSNQPQHF
TRBV19	TRBJ1-2	TRBD1	few	TGTGCCAGTTCCTTCGGGACAGGGGCCTCCTATGGCTACACCTTC	CASSFGTGASYGYTF
TRBV7-9	TRBJ2-3	NA	few	TGTGCCGGTGGGCAGTCGGGAGGCACAGATACGCAGTATTTT	CAGGQSGGTDTQYF
TRBV30	TRBJ2-1	NA	NA	TGTGCCTGGAGTGTACCTCTACTAGGAAATGAGCAGTTCTTC	CAWSVPLLGNEQFF